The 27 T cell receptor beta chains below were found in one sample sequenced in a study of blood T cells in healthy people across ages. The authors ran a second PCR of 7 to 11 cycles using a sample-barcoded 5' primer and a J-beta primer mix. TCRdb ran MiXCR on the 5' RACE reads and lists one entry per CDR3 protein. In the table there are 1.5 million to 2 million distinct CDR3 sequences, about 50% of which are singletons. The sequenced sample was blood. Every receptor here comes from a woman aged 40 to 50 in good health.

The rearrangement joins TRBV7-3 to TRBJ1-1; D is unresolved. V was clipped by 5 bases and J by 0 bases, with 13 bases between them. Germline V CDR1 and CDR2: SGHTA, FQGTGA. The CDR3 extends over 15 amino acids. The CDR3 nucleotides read TGTGCCAGCAGCCCGACACAGAGATTGAACACTGAAGCTTTCTTT. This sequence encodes CASSPTQRLNTEAFF.

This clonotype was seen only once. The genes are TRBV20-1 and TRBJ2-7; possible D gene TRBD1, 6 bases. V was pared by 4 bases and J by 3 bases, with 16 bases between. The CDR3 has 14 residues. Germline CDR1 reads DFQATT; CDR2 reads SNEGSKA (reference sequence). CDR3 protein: CSANDGGPVYEQYF. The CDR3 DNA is TGCAGTGCTAACGATGGGGGCCCCGTCTACGAGCAGTACTTC.

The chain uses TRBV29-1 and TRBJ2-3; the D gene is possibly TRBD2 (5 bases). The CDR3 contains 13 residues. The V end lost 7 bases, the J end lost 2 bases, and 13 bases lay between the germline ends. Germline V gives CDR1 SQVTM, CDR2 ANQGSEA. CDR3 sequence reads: CSAGSTNTDTQYF. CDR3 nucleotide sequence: TGCAGCGCTGGGAGCACGAACACAGATACGCAGTATTTT.

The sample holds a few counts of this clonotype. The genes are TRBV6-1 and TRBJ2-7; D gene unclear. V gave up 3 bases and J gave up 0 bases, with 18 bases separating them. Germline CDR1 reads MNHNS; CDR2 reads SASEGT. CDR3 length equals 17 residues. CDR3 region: CASSDEATLDYSYEQYF. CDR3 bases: TGTGCCAGCAGTGATGAGGCTACCCTCGATTACTCCTACGAGCAGTACTTC.

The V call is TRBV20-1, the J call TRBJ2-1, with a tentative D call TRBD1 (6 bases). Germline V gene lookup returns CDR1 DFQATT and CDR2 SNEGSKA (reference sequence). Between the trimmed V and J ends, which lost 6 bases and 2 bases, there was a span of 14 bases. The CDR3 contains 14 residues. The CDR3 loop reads CSAWDIETYNEQFF. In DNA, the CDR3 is TGCAGTGCCTGGGACATCGAAACCTACAATGAGCAGTTCTTC.

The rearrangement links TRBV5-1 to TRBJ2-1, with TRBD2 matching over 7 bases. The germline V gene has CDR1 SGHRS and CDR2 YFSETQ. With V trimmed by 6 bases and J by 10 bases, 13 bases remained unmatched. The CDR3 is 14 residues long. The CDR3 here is CASNEGAGRYEQFF. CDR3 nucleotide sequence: TGCGCCAGCAACGAAGGAGCGGGGAGATACGAGCAGTTCTTC.

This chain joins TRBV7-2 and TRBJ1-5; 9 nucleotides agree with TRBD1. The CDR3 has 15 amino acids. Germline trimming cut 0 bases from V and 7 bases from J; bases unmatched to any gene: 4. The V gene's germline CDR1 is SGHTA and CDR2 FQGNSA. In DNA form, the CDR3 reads TGTGCCAGCAGCTTAGCGACAGGGGGTAGGCAGCCCCAGCATTTT. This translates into CASSLATGGRQPQHF.

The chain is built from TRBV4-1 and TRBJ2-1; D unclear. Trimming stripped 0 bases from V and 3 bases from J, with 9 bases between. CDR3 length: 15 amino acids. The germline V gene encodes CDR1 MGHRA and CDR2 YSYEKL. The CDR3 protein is CASSQDPGSYNEQFF. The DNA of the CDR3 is TGCGCCAGCAGCCAAGATCCAGGCAGCTACAATGAGCAGTTCTTC.

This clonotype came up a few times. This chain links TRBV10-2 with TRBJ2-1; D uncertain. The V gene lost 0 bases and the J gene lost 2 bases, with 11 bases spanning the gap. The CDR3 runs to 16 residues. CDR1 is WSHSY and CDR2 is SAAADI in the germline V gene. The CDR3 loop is CASSESSLMPYNEQFF. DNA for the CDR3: TGCGCCAGCAGTGAGTCGTCCCTTATGCCCTACAATGAGCAGTTCTTC.

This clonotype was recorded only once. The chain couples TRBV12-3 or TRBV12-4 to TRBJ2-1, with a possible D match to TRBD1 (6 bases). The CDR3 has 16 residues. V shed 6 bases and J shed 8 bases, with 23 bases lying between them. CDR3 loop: CASSPPAGVGVDEQFF. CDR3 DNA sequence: TGTGCCAGCAGCCCACCGGCAGGGGTAGGGGTGGATGAGCAGTTCTTC.

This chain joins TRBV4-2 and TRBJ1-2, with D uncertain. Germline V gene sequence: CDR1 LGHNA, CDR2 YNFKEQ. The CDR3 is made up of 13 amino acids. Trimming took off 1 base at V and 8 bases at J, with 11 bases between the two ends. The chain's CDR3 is CASSQAVRVGYTF. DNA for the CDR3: TGTGCCAGCAGCCAAGCGGTTCGGGTAGGCTACACCTTC.

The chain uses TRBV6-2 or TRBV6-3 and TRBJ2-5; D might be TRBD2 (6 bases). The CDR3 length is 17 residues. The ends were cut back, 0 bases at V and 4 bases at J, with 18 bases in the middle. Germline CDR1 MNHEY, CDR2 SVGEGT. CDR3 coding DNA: TGTGCCAGCAGTTACTCGCCGCTAGGGCCCGGGGGAGAGACCCAGTACTTC. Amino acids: CASSYSPLGPGGETQYF.

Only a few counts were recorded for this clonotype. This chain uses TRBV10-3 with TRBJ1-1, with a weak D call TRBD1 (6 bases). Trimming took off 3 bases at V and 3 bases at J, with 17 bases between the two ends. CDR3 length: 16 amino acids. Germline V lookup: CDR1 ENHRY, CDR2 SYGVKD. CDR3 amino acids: CAISDYPGPGDTEAFF. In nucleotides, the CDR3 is TGTGCCATCAGTGACTACCCGGGCCCAGGGGACACTGAAGCTTTCTTT.

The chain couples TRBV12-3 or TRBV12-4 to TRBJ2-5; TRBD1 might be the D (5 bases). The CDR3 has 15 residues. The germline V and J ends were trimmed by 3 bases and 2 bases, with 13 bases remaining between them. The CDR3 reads CASSLGNSGQETQYF. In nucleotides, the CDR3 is TGTGCCAGCAGTTTGGGGAATTCAGGGCAAGAGACCCAGTACTTC.

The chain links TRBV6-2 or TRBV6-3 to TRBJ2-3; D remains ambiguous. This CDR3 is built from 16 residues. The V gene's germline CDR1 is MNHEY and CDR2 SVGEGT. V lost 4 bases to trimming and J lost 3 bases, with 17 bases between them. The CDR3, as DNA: TGTGCCAGCAGTTCCCTCGACTTGGAGCCTACAGATACGCAGTATTTT. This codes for CASSSLDLEPTDTQYF.

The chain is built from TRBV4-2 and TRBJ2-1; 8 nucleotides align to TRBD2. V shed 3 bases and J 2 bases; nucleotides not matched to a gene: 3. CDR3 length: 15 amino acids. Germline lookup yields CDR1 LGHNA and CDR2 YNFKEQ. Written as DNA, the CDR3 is TGTGCCAGCAGCCAGGAGCGGGAGACCTACAATGAGCAGTTCTTC. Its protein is CASSQERETYNEQFF.

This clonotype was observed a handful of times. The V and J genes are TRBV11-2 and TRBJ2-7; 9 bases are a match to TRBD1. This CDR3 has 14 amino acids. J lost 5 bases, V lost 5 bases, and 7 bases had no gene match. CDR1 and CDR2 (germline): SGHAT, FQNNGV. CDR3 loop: CASSQPGQGNEQYF. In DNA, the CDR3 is TGTGCCAGCAGCCAACCGGGACAGGGTAACGAGCAGTACTTC.

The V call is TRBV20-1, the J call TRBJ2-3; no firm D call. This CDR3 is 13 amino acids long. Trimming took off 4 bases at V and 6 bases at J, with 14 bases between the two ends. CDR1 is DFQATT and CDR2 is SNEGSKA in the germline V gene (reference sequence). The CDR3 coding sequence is TGCAGTGCTAACGGTGGACCGCGGGATACGCAGTATTTT. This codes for CSANGGPRDTQYF.

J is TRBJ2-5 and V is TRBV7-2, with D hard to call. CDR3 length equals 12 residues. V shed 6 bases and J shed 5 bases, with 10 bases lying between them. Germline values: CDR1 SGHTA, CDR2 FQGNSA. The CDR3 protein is CASSGDAETQYF. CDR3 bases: TGTGCCAGCAGTGGGGATGCCGAGACCCAGTACTTC.

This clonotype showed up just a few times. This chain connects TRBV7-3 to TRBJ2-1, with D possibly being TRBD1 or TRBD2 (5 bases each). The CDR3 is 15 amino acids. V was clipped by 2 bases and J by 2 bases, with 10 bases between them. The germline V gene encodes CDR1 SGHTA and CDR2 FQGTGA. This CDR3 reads CASSLGGQTYNEQFF. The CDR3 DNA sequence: TGTGCCAGCAGCTTAGGGGGTCAGACCTACAATGAGCAGTTCTTC.

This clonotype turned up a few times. Written as DNA, the CDR3 is TGTGCCAGCAGTTACACTCCGTTCGGGGATCGGTCGGCAGACACCTTC. This codes for CASSYTPFGDRSADTF. The rearrangement links TRBV6-2 or TRBV6-3 to TRBJ1-2; D is unclear. CDR3 length: 16 residues. Trimming shortened V by 2 bases and J by 12 bases, and 25 bases separated the two germline ends. Germline V gives CDR1 MNHEY, CDR2 SVGEGT.

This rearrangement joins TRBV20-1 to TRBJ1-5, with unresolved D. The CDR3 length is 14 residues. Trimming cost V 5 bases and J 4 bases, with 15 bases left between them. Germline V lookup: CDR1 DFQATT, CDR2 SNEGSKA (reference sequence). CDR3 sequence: CSAPGRMGNQPQHF. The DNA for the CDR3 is TGCAGTGCTCCCGGAAGGATGGGGAATCAGCCCCAGCATTTT.

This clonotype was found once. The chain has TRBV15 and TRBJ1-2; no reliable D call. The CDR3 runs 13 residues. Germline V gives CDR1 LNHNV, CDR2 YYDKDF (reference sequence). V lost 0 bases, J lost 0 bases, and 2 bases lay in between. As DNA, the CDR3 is TGTGCCACCAGCAGAGAATCTAACTATGGCTACACCTTC. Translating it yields CATSRESNYGYTF.

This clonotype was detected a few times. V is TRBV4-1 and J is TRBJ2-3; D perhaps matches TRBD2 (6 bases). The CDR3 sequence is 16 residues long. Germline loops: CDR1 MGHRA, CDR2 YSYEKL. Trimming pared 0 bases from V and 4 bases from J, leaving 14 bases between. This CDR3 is CASSQDVASVADTQYF. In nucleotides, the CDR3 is TGCGCCAGCAGCCAAGACGTCGCTAGCGTGGCAGATACGCAGTATTTT.

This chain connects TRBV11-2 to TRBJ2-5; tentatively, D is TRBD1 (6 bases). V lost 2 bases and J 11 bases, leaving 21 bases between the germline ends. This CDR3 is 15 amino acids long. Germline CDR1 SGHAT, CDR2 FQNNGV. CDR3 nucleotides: TGTGCCAGCAGCTTAAGCAGGGGTCTAAACAATGAGCAGTACTTC. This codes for CASSLSRGLNNEQYF.

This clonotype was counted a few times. The chain's CDR3 is CASSPIGANEQFF. In nucleotides, the CDR3 is TGTGCCAGCAGTCCTATCGGCGCCAATGAGCAGTTCTTC. The J gene is TRBJ2-1, the V gene TRBV28; no definite D call. Germline CDR1 reads MDHEN; CDR2 reads SYDVKM. V shed 5 bases and J shed 6 bases, with 11 bases lying between them. This CDR3 region has 13 residues. The variable domain in full, completed from reference TRBV28 and TRBJ2-1, reads DVKVTQSSRYLVKRTGEKVFLECVQDMDHENMFWYRQDPGLGLRLIYFSYDVKMKEKGDIPEGYSVSREKKERFSLILESASTNQTSMYLCASSPIGANEQFFGPGTRLTVL.

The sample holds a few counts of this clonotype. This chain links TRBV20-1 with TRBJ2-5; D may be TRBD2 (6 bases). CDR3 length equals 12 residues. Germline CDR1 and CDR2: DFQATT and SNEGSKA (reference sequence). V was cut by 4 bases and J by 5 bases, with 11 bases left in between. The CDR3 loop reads CSAKPTSETQYF. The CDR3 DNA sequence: TGCAGTGCTAAACCTACTAGCGAGACCCAGTACTTC.